What follows are 26 T cell receptor beta chains derived from one specimen sequenced in a study of OX40 agonist ivuxolimab in advanced cancers. Only in-frame clones appear in the TCRdb table, and some are missing; sequencing was by immunoSEQ multiplex PCR. The table records about 88,000 clones, under 85% of them present only once. This sample comprised CD4+ or CD8+ T cells sorted from blood, obtained in a trial of the OX40 agonist ivuxolimab. Every receptor here comes from an adult with an advanced solid tumor such as melanoma, head and neck, liver or kidney cancer.

This chain connects TRBV27 to TRBJ2-3; the D is unclear. CDR3 size: 13 residues. The ends were cut back, 8 bases at V and 4 bases at J, with 13 bases in the middle. CDR1 MNHEY and CDR2 SMNVEV come from the germline V gene (reference sequence). CDR3 loop: CASASGVPDTQYF. The CDR3 bases are TGTGCCAGCGCCTCGGGCGTTCCAGATACGCAGTATTTT.

The chain employs TRBV28 and TRBJ1-5; D is undetermined. V shed 7 bases and J shed 0 bases, with 10 bases lying between them. Germline CDR1 reads MDHEN; CDR2 reads SYDVKM. The CDR3 runs to 14 residues. CDR3 loop: CASNLWSSNQPQHF. CDR3 coding DNA: TGTGCCAGCAATCTGTGGTCTAGCAATCAGCCCCAGCATTTT.

The count of this clone is one. This sequence joins TRBV19 and TRBJ2-3, with D maybe TRBD2 (6 bases). Trimming left V 4 bases short and J 0 bases short, with 11 bases between. The CDR3 covers 15 residues. CDR1 is LNHDA, CDR2 SQIVND, per germline (reference sequence). CDR3 sequence (DNA): TGTGCCAGTAGTACCGGCGGGATTAGCACAGATACGCAGTATTTT. Encoded protein: CASSTGGISTDTQYF.

The genes are TRBV6-5 and TRBJ2-7; D is undetermined. Trimming shortened V by 5 bases and J by 6 bases, and 14 bases separated the two germline ends. Germline V gives CDR1 MNHEY, CDR2 SVGAGI. The CDR3 has 13 amino acids. This chain's CDR3 is CASSPRFGVEQYF. In nucleotides, the CDR3 is TGTGCCAGCAGTCCCCGTTTTGGGGTCGAGCAGTACTTC.

This chain connects TRBV19 to TRBJ1-1; D ambiguous. CDR1 and CDR2 (germline): LNHDA, SQIVND (reference sequence). The CDR3 runs 14 residues. The V gene lost 3 bases and the J gene lost 1 base, with 9 bases spanning the gap. The CDR3 bases are TGTGCCAGTAGTATTTCTCAGCCGAACACTGAAGCTTTCTTT. This translates into CASSISQPNTEAFF. Filled out from reference TRBV19 and TRBJ1-1, the complete variable domain reads DGGITQSPKYLFRKEGQNVTLSCEQNLNHDAMYWYRQDPGQGLRLIYYSQIVNDFQKGDIAEGYSVSREKKESFPLTVTSAQKNPTAFYLCASSISQPNTEAFFGQGTRLTVV.

The chain has TRBV28 and TRBJ1-5; unclear D gene. In germline, CDR1 is MDHEN, CDR2 SYDVKM. V lost 7 bases and J 1 base, leaving 8 bases between the germline ends. CDR3 length equals 13 residues. The CDR3 DNA follows: TGTGCCAGCAAGGGCATAAGCAATCAGCCCCAGCATTTT. It encodes CASKGISNQPQHF.

The V gene is TRBV19, the J gene TRBJ1-6; unclear D gene. V was trimmed by 5 bases and J by 0 bases, leaving 11 bases between them. The CDR3 has 16 amino acids. Germline CDR1 and CDR2: LNHDA and SQIVND (reference sequence). This chain's CDR3 is CASSPTLSSYNSPLHF. For the CDR3, the DNA is TGTGCCAGTAGTCCTACTCTGAGCTCCTATAATTCACCCCTCCACTTT.

This chain connects TRBV5-1 to TRBJ2-3; 10 nucleotides agree with TRBD1. The CDR3 contains 16 residues. V lost 0 bases, J lost 2 bases, and 3 bases stayed unmatched. Germline values: CDR1 SGHRS, CDR2 YFSETQ. The CDR3 sequence is CASSLEGTGATDTQYF. CDR3 nucleotide sequence: TGCGCCAGCAGCTTGGAAGGGACAGGGGCCACAGATACGCAGTATTTT.

The chain recombines TRBV23-1 with TRBJ2-7; 11 positions match TRBD1. TRBV23-1 is an open reading frame whose function is uncertain. This CDR3 contains 14 residues. V was clipped by 2 bases and J by 7 bases; unmatched bases: 4. This chain's CDR3 is CASSQRTGGGEQYF. The CDR3 region has the DNA TGCGCCAGCAGTCAACGGACAGGGGGCGGGGAGCAGTACTTC.

This chain connects TRBV7-8 to TRBJ2-7, with D perhaps matching TRBD1 or TRBD2 (5 bases each). The CDR3 covers 12 residues. Trimming shortened V by 4 bases and J by 5 bases, and 9 bases separated the two germline ends. Germline CDR1 is SGHVS and CDR2 is FQNEAQ. The CDR3: CASSSLGDEQYF. As DNA, the CDR3 is TGTGCCAGCAGCTCTTTGGGGGACGAGCAGTACTTC.

This clone was observed at least ten times. The V call is TRBV9, the J call TRBJ2-2; TRBD2 agrees at 10 bases. CDR1 and CDR2 from the germline V gene are SGDLS and YYNGEE. The CDR3 is made up of 15 amino acids. The trim removed 0 bases at V and 7 bases at J, leaving 3 bases unmatched. CDR3 loop: CASSVALAGVGELFF. In DNA form, the CDR3 reads TGTGCCAGCAGCGTAGCCCTAGCGGGAGTCGGGGAGCTGTTTTTT.

The CDR3 bases are TGTGCCAGCTTGGGGGAAGCGAGAAAAAATCAGCCCCAGCATTTT. It translates to CASLGEARKNQPQHF. This chain connects TRBV7-6 to TRBJ1-5; a weak D match, TRBD1 (5 bases). The CDR3 extends over 15 amino acids. The V gene lost 8 bases and the J gene lost 4 bases, with 18 bases spanning the gap. Germline V gene data show CDR1 as SGHVS and CDR2 as FNYEAQ.

The rearrangement joins TRBV28 to TRBJ2-7; no reliable D call. Germline V lookup: CDR1 MDHEN, CDR2 SYDVKM. The CDR3 loop spans 11 amino acids. V lost 7 bases and J lost 6, with 10 bases in between. The CDR3 protein is CASIKSGEQYF. CDR3 DNA: TGTGCCAGCATCAAAAGTGGCGAGCAGTACTTC.

The chain has TRBV5-6 and TRBJ1-5; 7 nucleotides align to TRBD1. V lost 4 bases and J lost 4; bases outside the gene matches: 11. CDR1 and CDR2 from the germline V gene are SGHDT and YYEEEE. This CDR3 has 16 residues. The CDR3 protein is CASSQNSDRNNQPQHF. Written as DNA, the CDR3 is TGTGCCAGCAGCCAAAACTCGGACAGGAATAATCAGCCCCAGCATTTT. The variable domain in full, completed from reference TRBV5-6 and TRBJ1-5, reads DAGVTQSPTHLIKTRGQQVTLRCSPKSGHDTVSWYQQALGQGPQFIFQYYEEEERQRGNFPDRFSGHQFPNYSSELNVNALLLGDSALYLCASSQNSDRNNQPQHFGDGTRLSIL.

The rearrangement joins TRBV28 to TRBJ2-5; unclear D gene. Germline V lookup: CDR1 MDHEN, CDR2 SYDVKM. The CDR3 covers 13 residues. Between the trimmed V and J ends, which lost 3 bases and 2 bases, there was a span of 7 bases. The CDR3 DNA reads TGTGCCAGCAGTTTCGGAAGGCAAGAGACCCAGTACTTC. The encoded protein is CASSFGRQETQYF.

This clone is a singleton in its sample. The CDR3 nucleotides are TGTGCCAGTAGTATCCCCGGACAGGGAGGGAACGAGCAGTACTTC. The encoded protein is CASSIPGQGGNEQYF. V gene TRBV19 combines with J gene TRBJ2-7; a weak D match, TRBD1 (8 bases). Germline lookup yields CDR1 LNHDA and CDR2 SQIVND (reference sequence). The V and J ends lost 3 bases and 5 bases respectively, with 17 bases between them. The CDR3 runs to 15 residues.

V usage is TRBV28 and J usage is TRBJ2-1, with 13 bases that match TRBD2. The V gene's germline CDR1 is MDHEN and CDR2 SYDVKM. V lost 5 bases and J lost 0; bases outside the gene matches: 10. The length of the CDR3 is 19 residues. Here the CDR3 DNA reads TGTGCCAGCAGTCCGAGACTAGCGGGAGGCAACCCCTCCTACAATGAGCAGTTCTTC. It codes for CASSPRLAGGNPSYNEQFF.

This chain joins TRBV7-8 and TRBJ1-4, with TRBD1 matching 8 bases. V lost 6 bases and J lost 10; bases outside the gene matches: 13. Germline V CDR1 and CDR2: SGHVS, FQNEAQ. The CDR3 has 15 residues. The CDR3 DNA reads as TGTGCCAGCAGTTCCACCCGGGACAGGCGTGGAAAACTGTTTTTT. This codes for CASSSTRDRRGKLFF.

This chain connects TRBV19 to TRBJ2-1, with TRBD2 identical over 11 bases. There are 14 residues in the CDR3. Germline V gene lookup returns CDR1 LNHDA and CDR2 SQIVND (reference sequence). Germline trimming cut 8 bases from V and 4 bases from J; bases unmatched to any gene: 4. The CDR3 spells CASGRLAGYNEQFF. DNA for the CDR3: TGTGCCAGTGGAAGACTAGCGGGGTACAATGAGCAGTTCTTC.

This clone was seen only once. The V gene is TRBV9, the J gene TRBJ2-1; 7 positions match TRBD2. Germline lookup yields CDR1 SGDLS and CDR2 YYNGEE. This CDR3 is 13 amino acids long. V shed 4 bases, J shed 10 bases, and the junction held 8 bases outside the gene matches. The DNA of the CDR3 is TGTGCCAGCAGCTTTCCGGGGGGAGGAGAGCAGTTCTTC. It codes for CASSFPGGGEQFF.

CDR3 sequence reads: CASSRHPGLAGPTTYEQYF. The CDR3 region has the DNA TGTGCCAGTAGTCGGCATCCGGGACTAGCGGGACCCACCACCTACGAGCAGTACTTC. V usage is TRBV19 and J usage is TRBJ2-7; 13 bases agree with TRBD2. V shed 5 bases and J 2 bases; nucleotides not matched to a gene: 15. The CDR3 is 19 residues long. Per germline, CDR1 LNHDA and CDR2 SQIVND (reference sequence).

This rearrangement joins TRBV28 to TRBJ2-1; D is undetermined. Germline CDR1 MDHEN, CDR2 SYDVKM. The CDR3 runs to 17 residues. V was trimmed by 4 bases and J by 4 bases, leaving 20 bases between them. CDR3 sequence: CASSSLTTAGRYNEQFF. The CDR3 DNA reads as TGTGCCAGCAGTTCATTGACGACGGCCGGCAGGTACAATGAGCAGTTCTTC.

The chain couples TRBV7-9 to TRBJ1-1; 7 positions agree with TRBD1. Germline values: CDR1 SEHNR, CDR2 FQNEAQ (reference sequence). The CDR3 consists of 13 residues. The V and J ends lost 3 bases and 7 bases, in that order; junction bases with no gene match: 5. For the CDR3, the DNA is TGTGCCAGCAGCTTCGGACAGGAGGGTGAAGCTTTCTTT. Its protein product is CASSFGQEGEAFF.

The CDR3 DNA reads TGTGCCAGCAGATTACCACTCTGGCGCGGCGGGGAGCTGTTTTTT. It encodes CASRLPLWRGGELFF. This rearrangement joins TRBV6-5 to TRBJ2-2; no clear D. The V and J ends lost 6 bases and 7 bases respectively, with 18 bases between them. The CDR3 length is 15 residues. From germline, CDR1 is MNHEY and CDR2 SVGAGI.

This chain links TRBV4-1 with TRBJ1-6; D is unclear. The CDR3 has 14 amino acids. CDR1 MGHRA and CDR2 YSYEKL come from the germline V gene. V gave up 4 bases and J gave up 6 bases, with 10 bases separating them. For the CDR3, the DNA is TGCGCCAGCAGCCCCGGGGTCCCTAATTCACCCCTCCACTTT. It yields the protein CASSPGVPNSPLHF.

The J gene is TRBJ2-3, the V gene TRBV4-1, with TRBD1 matching 8 bases. V lost 3 bases to trimming and J lost 2 bases; unmatched junction nucleotides: 13. Germline loops: CDR1 MGHRA, CDR2 YSYEKL. The CDR3 spans 18 residues. The chain's CDR3 is CASSQGTRWQGATDTQYF. The CDR3 DNA follows: TGCGCCAGCAGCCAGGGAACCCGGTGGCAGGGGGCCACAGATACGCAGTATTTT.